Detailed here is one TCR beta chain. This sample is part of a study of cytomegalovirus exposure and HLA in healthy donors. This CDR3 region has 15 residues. The germline V gene has CDR1 SEHNR and CDR2 FQNEAQ (reference sequence). Losses at the gene ends were 6 bases for V and 5 bases for J; bases not matched to a gene: 10. The study ran its PCR with 60 Vbeta and 13 Jbeta primers. Repertoires were generated with immunoSEQ multiplex PCR, while TCRdb's copy carries only in-frame clones and drops some. The data hold 150,000 to 200,000 clones, with roughly 85% observed a single time. Sequencing was carried out using PBMCs. The clonotype comes from a woman aged 25 to 39 in good health and CMV-seropositive. The genes are TRBV7-9 and TRBJ2-5; 9 bases are shared with TRBD1. The CDR3, as DNA: TGTGCCAGCAGTCCTCCGGGACAGGGCAGGGAGACCCAGTACTTC. Translation: CASSPPGQGRETQYF.